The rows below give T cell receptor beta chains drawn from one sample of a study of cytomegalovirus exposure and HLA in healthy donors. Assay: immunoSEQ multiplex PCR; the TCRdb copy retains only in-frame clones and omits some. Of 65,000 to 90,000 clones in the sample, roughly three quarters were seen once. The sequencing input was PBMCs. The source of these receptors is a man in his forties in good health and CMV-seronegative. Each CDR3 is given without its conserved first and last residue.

CDR3aa: ASMSVRSMGREQY
j_gene: TRBJ2-7
v_gene: TRBV19

CDR3aa: ASSYLKETQY
j_gene: TRBJ2-5
v_gene: TRBV6-6

CDR3aa: ASTWGPGTDTQY
j_gene: TRBJ2-3
v_gene: TRBV4-2

CDR3aa: ASSDQGANEQF
j_gene: TRBJ2-1
v_gene: TRBV25-1

CDR3aa: ASSLPGYEAF
j_gene: TRBJ1-1
v_gene: TRBV7-6

CDR3aa: ASSGLWGQSPGNTIY
j_gene: TRBJ1-3
v_gene: TRBV25-1

CDR3aa: ASRQGSNEKLF
j_gene: TRBJ1-4
v_gene: TRBV28

CDR3aa: AVQHIIDRVGGYT
j_gene: TRBJ1-2
v_gene: TRBV28

CDR3aa: ASSEETDTLTYEQY
j_gene: TRBJ2-7
v_gene: TRBV4-3

CDR3aa: ASSLYSGRKETQY
j_gene: TRBJ2-5
v_gene: TRBV5-8

CDR3aa: SVETGYNSPLH
j_gene: TRBJ1-6
v_gene: TRBV29-1

CDR3aa: SVGPRPPGIYEQF
j_gene: TRBJ2-1
v_gene: TRBV29-1

CDR3aa: ASSYAPKWAYSGANVLT
j_gene: TRBJ2-6
v_gene: TRBV28

CDR3aa: ASSYSLFGPYEQY
j_gene: TRBJ2-7
v_gene: TRBV6-6

CDR3aa: ASSPRSGLRAF
j_gene: TRBJ1-1
v_gene: TRBV4-3

CDR3aa: SVESLRGGNEQF
j_gene: TRBJ2-1
v_gene: TRBV29-1

CDR3aa: ASSIGLAGGIEQF
j_gene: TRBJ2-1
v_gene: TRBV19

CDR3aa: ASSPAGGSYNEQF
j_gene: TRBJ2-1
v_gene: TRBV11-3

CDR3aa: AISEIDRGDYSPLH
j_gene: TRBJ1-6
v_gene: TRBV10-3

CDR3aa: ASSPHQLAGGYNEQF
j_gene: TRBJ2-1
v_gene: TRBV7-3

CDR3aa: ASSQRTESNYGYT
j_gene: TRBJ1-2
v_gene: TRBV4-1

CDR3aa: ASQDRGDSPLH
j_gene: TRBJ1-6
v_gene: TRBV18

CDR3aa: ASSWTGTRSNIQY
j_gene: TRBJ2-4
v_gene: TRBV5-4

CDR3aa: ASSLVGSSSYEQY
j_gene: TRBJ2-7
v_gene: TRBV7-9

CDR3aa: ASSEIGRQPQH
j_gene: TRBJ1-5
v_gene: TRBV6-1

CDR3aa: ASSSDRGYQPQH
j_gene: TRBJ1-5
v_gene: TRBV2

CDR3aa: ASSVFEGYTGELF
j_gene: TRBJ2-2
v_gene: TRBV9

CDR3aa: ASSLVGTGSAAT
j_gene: TRBJ1-2
v_gene: TRBV11-1